The source of this TCR beta chain is a study of blood T cell repertoires in COVID-19. Overall study context: The study drew acute and convalescent COVID-19 samples from the United States, Italy and Spain. T cells, B-cell-depleted T cells, or PBMCs supplied cDNA or gDNA.

Germline values: CDR1 KGHSH, CDR2 LQKENI. Trimming removed 2 bases from V and 7 bases from J, with 15 bases in between. This CDR3 has 15 residues. Per the original methods: Quantification of nucleated cells was approximated via reference gene primer amplification. Using immunoSEQ multiplex PCR, the repertoire was profiled, and TCRdb retains in-frame clones only, with some absent. V, J and clone size were drawn from that table, and D and trimming were deduced from the DNA. Of approximately 250,000 clones listed, 84% are singletons. The rearrangement joins TRBV18 to TRBJ2-1; D is possibly TRBD1 (5 bases). The TCR sequence derives from a human donor in a cohort sampled during active COVID-19. The sequencing input was peripheral blood. This CDR3 is CASSPSRGSRNEQFF. The CDR3 bases are TGTGCCAGCTCACCATCAAGGGGAAGCAGGAATGAGCAGTTCTTC.